These T cell receptor beta chains were read from a single sample in a study of identical twins. MiXCR, run by TCRdb on the 5' RACE reads, gives a single entry per CDR3 protein. The sample has some 900,000 distinct CDR3 sequences, approximately 13% seen once. This same sample was also taken into another study, of yellow fever vaccine responses in identical twins.

Sequencing input: PBMCs. The source is a woman under 30 in good health. Both conserved end residues are part of each CDR3. A D gene is named only where the DNA matches it firmly. The size of a clone is reported for some rows only, either as once, few or many, or as a class for expanded clones.

TRBJ2-1,NA,few,TRBV5-1,CASSIRARQDEQFF,TGCGCCAGCAGCATCCGCGCAAGGCAGGATGAGCAGTTCTTC
TRBJ2-3,NA,NA,TRBV9,CASSVGTPGTDTQYF,TGTGCCAGCAGCGTAGGTACCCCTGGCACAGATACGCAGTATTTT
TRBJ1-2,NA,many,TRBV6-2/TRBV6-3,CASSAGRNYGYTF,TGTGCCAGCAGCGCCGGACGGAACTATGGCTACACCTTC
TRBJ2-1,NA,NA,TRBV20-1,CSAPTYNEQFF,TGCAGTGCCCCTACCTACAATGAGCAGTTCTTC
TRBJ2-2,TRBD1,NA,TRBV18,CASSPWTGNAGELFF,TGTGCCAGCTCACCATGGACAGGGAATGCCGGGGAGCTGTTTTTT
TRBJ2-3,NA,few,TRBV9,CASSSQRGVADTQYF,TGTGCCAGCAGCAGCCAGAGGGGGGTCGCAGATACGCAGTATTTT
TRBJ2-5,NA,few,TRBV10-3,CAISESLGTQYF,TGTGCCATCAGTGAGTCCTTGGGGACCCAGTACTTC
TRBJ2-1,TRBD2,few,TRBV3-1,CASSPRASGSHLPYNEQFF,TGTGCCAGCAGCCCCCGGGCTAGCGGGAGCCACCTCCCCTACAATGAGCAGTTCTTC
TRBJ2-3,TRBD1,many,TRBV5-1,CASSSRTGGTDTQYF,TGCGCCAGCAGCTCGCGGACAGGGGGCACAGATACGCAGTATTTT
TRBJ2-1,TRBD2,NA,TRBV20-1,CSAPPGLAGPNEQFF,TGCAGTGCCCCCCCCGGACTAGCGGGGCCCAATGAGCAGTTCTTC
TRBJ2-5,NA,many,TRBV12-3/TRBV12-4,CASSLSGTQYF,TGTGCCAGCAGTTTATCGGGGACCCAGTACTTC
TRBJ2-1,NA,few,TRBV5-1,CATKRLPDYNEQFF,TGCGCCACTAAACGTCTTCCAGACTACAATGAGCAGTTCTTC
TRBJ1-1,NA,few,TRBV5-1,CASSPGEGRSHKAFF,TGCGCCAGCAGCCCGGGGGAGGGCCGCAGCCACAAAGCTTTCTTT
TRBJ2-7,TRBD2,few,TRBV4-2,CASRGGLAGAYEQYF,TGTGCCAGCCGTGGTGGACTAGCGGGAGCCTACGAGCAGTACTTC
TRBJ2-7,NA,NA,TRBV20-1,CSARVFGVEQYF,TGCAGTGCTAGGGTTTTCGGGGTGGAGCAGTACTTC
TRBJ2-5,NA,NA,TRBV2,CAFSAAGWNNGLNGAQYF,TGTGCCTTCAGCGCCGCGGGGTGGAATAACGGTTTGAATGGGGCCCAGTACTTC
TRBJ2-5,NA,few,TRBV24-1,CATSDPAGQETQYF,TGTGCCACCAGTGATCCTGCAGGGCAGGAGACCCAGTACTTC
TRBJ2-5,TRBD2,NA,TRBV4-1,CASSQAGTSGSRDRGETQYF,TGCGCCAGCAGCCAAGCCGGGACTAGCGGGAGCCGTGACCGAGGGGAGACCCAGTACTTC
TRBJ2-1,TRBD2,few,TRBV20-1,CSASALAGAGDEQFF,TGCAGTGCTAGCGCACTAGCGGGAGCAGGCGATGAGCAGTTCTTC
TRBJ1-3,TRBD1,few,TRBV7-2,CASSFDRVSGNTIYF,TGTGCCAGCAGCTTCGACAGGGTCTCTGGAAACACCATATATTTT
TRBJ2-1,TRBD1,few,TRBV7-6,CASSPKGAYNEQFF,TGTGCCAGCAGCCCAAAGGGGGCGTACAATGAGCAGTTCTTC
TRBJ1-2,TRBD1,few,TRBV5-1,CASSGQVIYGYTF,TGCGCCAGCAGTGGACAGGTTATCTATGGCTACACCTTC
TRBJ2-1,NA,NA,TRBV7-9,CASSFIHEQFF,TGTGCCAGCAGCTTTATACATGAGCAGTTCTTC
TRBJ2-3,TRBD2,many,TRBV5-1,CASSSKGREATDTQYF,TGCGCCAGCAGCTCGAAGGGGCGGGAGGCGACAGATACGCAGTATTTT
TRBJ2-1,TRBD1,few,TRBV15,CATSRGGETGGNEQFF,TGTGCCACCAGCAGAGGGGGGGAGACAGGGGGCAATGAGCAGTTCTTC
TRBJ2-2,TRBD2,NA,TRBV9,CASSPRTSLDTGELFF,TGTGCCAGCAGCCCCCGGACTAGTTTGGACACCGGGGAGCTGTTTTTT
TRBJ2-1,TRBD1,few,TRBV11-3,CASSISRDRDYNEQFF,TGTGCCAGCAGCATTAGCCGGGACAGGGACTACAATGAGCAGTTCTTC
TRBJ2-1,NA,few,TRBV29-1,CSVGGFEQFF,TGCAGCGTTGGGGGCTTTGAGCAGTTCTTC
TRBJ1-3,NA,few,TRBV12-3/TRBV12-4,CASRPLPGPASGNTIYF,TGTGCCAGCAGACCTCTACCGGGACCGGCCTCTGGAAACACCATATATTTT
TRBJ2-3,TRBD2,NA,TRBV20-1,CSARDLAGKSTDTQYF,TGCAGTGCTAGAGACTTAGCGGGCAAGAGCACAGATACGCAGTATTTT
TRBJ2-1,NA,NA,TRBV11-2,CASSYRAGHAERSYNEQFF,TGTGCCAGCAGCTACAGGGCCGGACACGCGGAACGCTCCTACAATGAGCAGTTCTTC
TRBJ2-1,TRBD2,NA,TRBV15,CATSRDQREYNEQFF,TGTGCCACCAGCAGAGACCAGCGGGAATACAATGAGCAGTTCTTC
TRBJ2-1,TRBD2,NA,TRBV6-1,CASRQTSGGAYEQFF,TGTGCCAGCAGACAAACTAGCGGGGGGGCATATGAGCAGTTCTTC
TRBJ2-1,NA,few,TRBV7-9,CASSPGGGLSSYNEQFF,TGTGCCAGCAGCCCTGGGGGGGGCCTTAGCTCCTACAATGAGCAGTTCTTC
TRBJ2-3,NA,once,TRBV19,CASSRAFAEDTQYF,TGTGCCAGTAGTCGGGCCTTTGCGGAAGATACGCAGTATTTT
TRBJ2-5,TRBD2,NA,TRBV5-1,CASSFMSGREETQYF,TGCGCCAGCAGCTTCATGAGCGGGAGGGAAGAGACCCAGTACTTC
TRBJ2-2,NA,few,TRBV5-1,CASRTGFDTGELFF,TGCGCCAGCAGAACAGGGTTCGACACCGGGGAGCTGTTTTTT